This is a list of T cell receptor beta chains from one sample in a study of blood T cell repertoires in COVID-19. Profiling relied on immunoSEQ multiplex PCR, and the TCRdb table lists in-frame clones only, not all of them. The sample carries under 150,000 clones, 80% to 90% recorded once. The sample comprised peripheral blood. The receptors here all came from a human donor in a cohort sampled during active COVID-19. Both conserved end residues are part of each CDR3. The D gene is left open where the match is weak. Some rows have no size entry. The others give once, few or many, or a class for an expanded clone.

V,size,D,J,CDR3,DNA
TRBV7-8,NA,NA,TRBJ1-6,CASSLGQGNNSPLHF,TGTGCCAGCAGCTTAGGCCAGGGGAATAATTCACCCCTCCACTTT
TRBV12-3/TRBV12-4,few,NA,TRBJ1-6,CASSFLAGVHLHF,TGTGCCAGCAGTTTCCTAGCAGGGGTTCACCTCCACTTT
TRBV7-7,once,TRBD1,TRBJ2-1,CASSSGTGGDYNEQFF,TGTGCCAGCAGCTCCGGGACAGGGGGAGACTACAATGAGCAGTTCTTC
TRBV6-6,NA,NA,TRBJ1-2,CASSYSSLYGYTF,TGTGCCAGCAGTTACTCATCGCTATATGGCTACACCTTC
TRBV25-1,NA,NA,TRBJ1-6,CASSILGGGSHNSPLHF,TGTGCCAGCAGTATACTGGGCGGAGGTTCCCATAATTCACCCCTCCACTTT
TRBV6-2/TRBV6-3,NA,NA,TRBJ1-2,CASSYSTDFYGYTF,TGTGCCAGCAGTTACTCGACAGACTTCTATGGCTACACCTTC
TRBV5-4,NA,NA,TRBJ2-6,CASSLTGRGANVLTF,TGTGCCAGCAGCTTGACAGGGCGTGGGGCCAACGTCCTGACTTTC
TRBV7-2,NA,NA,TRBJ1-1,CASSFDINTEAFF,TGTGCCAGCAGCTTCGACATAAACACTGAAGCTTTCTTT
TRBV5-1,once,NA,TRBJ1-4,CASSPDTTNEKLFF,TGCGCCAGCAGCCCAGATACAACTAATGAAAAACTGTTTTTT
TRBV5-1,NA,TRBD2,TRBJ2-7,CASSRSGGPDYEQYF,TGCGCCAGCAGCCGTAGCGGGGGCCCAGACTACGAGCAGTACTTC
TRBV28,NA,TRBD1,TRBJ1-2,CASTQVSTGSHGYTF,TGTGCCAGCACCCAAGTGTCGACAGGGAGTCATGGCTACACCTTC
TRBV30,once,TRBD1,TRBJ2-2,CAWSTGGFTGELFF,TGTGCCTGGAGTACAGGGGGCTTCACCGGGGAGCTGTTTTTT
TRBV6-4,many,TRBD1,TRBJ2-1,CASSDSGQGPYNEQFF,TGTGCCAGCAGTGACTCCGGACAGGGTCCTTACAATGAGCAGTTCTTC
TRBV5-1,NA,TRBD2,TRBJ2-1,CASSLGGTSGGSSYNEQFF,TGCGCCAGCAGCTTGGGCGGGACTAGCGGGGGAAGCTCCTACAATGAGCAGTTCTTC
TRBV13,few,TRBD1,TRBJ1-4,CASSPAGTGGEKLFF,TGTGCCAGCAGCCCCGCCGGGACAGGGGGCGAAAAACTGTTTTTT
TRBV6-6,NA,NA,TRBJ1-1,CASSPRLSSEAFF,TGTGCCAGCAGCCCTAGACTGTCCTCTGAAGCTTTCTTT
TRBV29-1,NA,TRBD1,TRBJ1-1,CSVGTGREAFF,TGCAGCGTTGGGACAGGGAGGGAAGCTTTCTTT
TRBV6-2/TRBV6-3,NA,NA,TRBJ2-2,CASSYGTQSNTGELFF,TGTGCCAGCAGTTACGGGACACAGTCGAACACCGGGGAGCTGTTTTTT
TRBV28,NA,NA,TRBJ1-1,CASSGIDRHTEAFF,TGTGCCAGCAGTGGGATCGACAGACACACTGAAGCTTTCTTT
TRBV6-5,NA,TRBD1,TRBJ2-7,CASSYGTGGYEQYF,TGTGCCAGCAGTTACGGGACAGGGGGCTACGAGCAGTACTTC
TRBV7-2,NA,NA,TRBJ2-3,CASSLRQGIDTQYF,TGTGCCAGCAGCTTAAGGCAGGGGATAGATACGCAGTATTTT
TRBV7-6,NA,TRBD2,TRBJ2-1,CASSLEAGNEQFF,TGTGCCAGCAGCTTAGAAGCGGGGAATGAGCAGTTCTTC
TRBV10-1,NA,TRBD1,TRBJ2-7,CARGQGSEQYF,TGCGCCAGGGGACAGGGGTCCGAGCAGTACTTC
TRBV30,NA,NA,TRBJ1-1,CAWSRQANTEAFF,TGTGCCTGGAGCAGACAGGCGAACACTGAAGCTTTCTTT
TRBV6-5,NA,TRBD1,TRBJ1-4,CASRDRVLEKLFF,TGTGCCAGCAGGGACAGGGTTCTCGAAAAACTGTTTTTT
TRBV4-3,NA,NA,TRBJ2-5,CASSQDGLSGTQYF,TGCGCCAGCAGCCAAGATGGACTTTCGGGGACCCAGTACTTC
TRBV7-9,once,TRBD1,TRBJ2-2,CASSTPMDRTSGELFF,TGTGCCAGCAGCACCCCCATGGACAGGACATCCGGGGAGCTGTTTTTT
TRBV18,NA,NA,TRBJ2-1,CASSLAMRAFF,TGTGCCAGCTCGCTTGCCATGCGGGCGTTCTTC
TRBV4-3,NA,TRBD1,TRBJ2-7,CASSEVKKQGAYEQYF,TGCGCCAGCAGCGAAGTCAAGAAACAGGGGGCCTACGAGCAGTACTTC
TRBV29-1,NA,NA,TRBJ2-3,CSVKPGGRTDTQYF,TGCAGCGTCAAACCGGGGGGCCGTACAGATACGCAGTATTTT
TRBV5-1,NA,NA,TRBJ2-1,CASSPNSWDEQFF,TGCGCCAGCAGCCCCAACAGTTGGGATGAGCAGTTCTTC
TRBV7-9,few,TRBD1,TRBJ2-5,CASSPRGDRGQETQYF,TGTGCCAGCAGCCCTAGGGGGGACAGGGGCCAGGAGACCCAGTACTTC
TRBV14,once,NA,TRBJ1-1,CASSRGRTEAFF,TGTGCCAGCAGCAGAGGCCGAACTGAAGCTTTCTTT
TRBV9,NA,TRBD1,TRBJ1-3,CASSDGTGGPLSGNTIYF,TGTGCCAGCAGCGACGGGACAGGGGGGCCTCTCTCTGGAAACACCATATATTTT
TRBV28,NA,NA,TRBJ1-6,CASSLRQAGVALHF,TGTGCCAGCAGTTTGCGGCAGGCCGGGGTGGCCCTCCACTTT
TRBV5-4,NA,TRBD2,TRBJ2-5,CASSPGLAQETQYF,TGTGCCAGCAGCCCGGGACTAGCTCAAGAGACCCAGTACTTC
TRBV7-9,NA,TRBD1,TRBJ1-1,CASSRQGHTEAFF,TGTGCCAGCAGCCGACAGGGACACACTGAAGCTTTCTTT
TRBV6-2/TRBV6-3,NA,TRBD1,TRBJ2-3,CASSSSGTGGTDTQYF,TGTGCCAGCAGTTCCTCCGGGACAGGGGGGACAGATACGCAGTATTTT
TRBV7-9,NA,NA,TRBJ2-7,CASSSTSGEQYF,TGTGCCAGCAGCTCAACATCCGGGGAGCAGTACTTC